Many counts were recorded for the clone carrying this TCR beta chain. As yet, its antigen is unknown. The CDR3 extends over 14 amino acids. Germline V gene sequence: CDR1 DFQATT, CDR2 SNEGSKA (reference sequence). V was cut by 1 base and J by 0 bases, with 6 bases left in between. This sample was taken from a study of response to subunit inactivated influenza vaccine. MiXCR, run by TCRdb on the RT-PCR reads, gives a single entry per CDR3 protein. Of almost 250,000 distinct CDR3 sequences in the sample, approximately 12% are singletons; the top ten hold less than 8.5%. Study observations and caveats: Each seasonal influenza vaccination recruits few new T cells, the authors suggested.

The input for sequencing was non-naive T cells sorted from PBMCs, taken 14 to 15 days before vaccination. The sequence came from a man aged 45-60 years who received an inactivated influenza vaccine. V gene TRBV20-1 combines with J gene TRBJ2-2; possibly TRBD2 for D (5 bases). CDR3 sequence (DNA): TGCAGTGCTAGAGGAGGGACGAACACCGGGGAGCTGTTTTTT. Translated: CSARGGTNTGELFF.